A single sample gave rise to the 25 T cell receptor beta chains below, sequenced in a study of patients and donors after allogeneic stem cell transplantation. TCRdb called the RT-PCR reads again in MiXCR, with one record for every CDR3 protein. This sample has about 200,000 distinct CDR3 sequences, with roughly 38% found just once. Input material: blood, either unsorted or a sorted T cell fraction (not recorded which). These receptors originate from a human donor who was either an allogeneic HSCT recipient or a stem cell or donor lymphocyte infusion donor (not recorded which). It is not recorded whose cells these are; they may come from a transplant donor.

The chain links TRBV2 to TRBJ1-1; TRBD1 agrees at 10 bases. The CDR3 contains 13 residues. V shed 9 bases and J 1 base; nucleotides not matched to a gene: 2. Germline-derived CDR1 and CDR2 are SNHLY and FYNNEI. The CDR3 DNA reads TGTGCCAGGGACAGGGGGTCGAACACTGAAGCTTTCTTT. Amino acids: CARDRGSNTEAFF. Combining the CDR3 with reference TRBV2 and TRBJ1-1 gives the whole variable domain EPEVTQTPSHQVTQMGQEVILRCVPISNHLYFYWYRQILGQKVEFLVSFYNNEISEKSEIFDDQFSVERPDGSNFTLKIRSTKLEDSAMYFCARDRGSNTEAFFGQGTRLTVV.

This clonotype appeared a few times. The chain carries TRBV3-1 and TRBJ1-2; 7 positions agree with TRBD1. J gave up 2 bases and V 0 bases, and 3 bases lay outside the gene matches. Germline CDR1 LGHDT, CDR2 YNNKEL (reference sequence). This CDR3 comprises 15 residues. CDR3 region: CASSQDTGDNYGYTF. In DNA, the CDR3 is TGTGCCAGCAGCCAAGACACAGGGGACAACTATGGCTACACCTTC.

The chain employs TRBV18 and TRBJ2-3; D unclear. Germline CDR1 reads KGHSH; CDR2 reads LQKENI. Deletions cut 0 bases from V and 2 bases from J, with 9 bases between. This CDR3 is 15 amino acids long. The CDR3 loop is CASSPPAGLTDTQYF. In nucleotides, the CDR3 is TGTGCCAGCTCACCACCAGCAGGTCTCACAGATACGCAGTATTTT. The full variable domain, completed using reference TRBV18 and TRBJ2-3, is NAGVMQNPRHLVRRRGQEARLRCSPMKGHSHVYWYRQLPEEGLKFMVYLQKENIIDESGMPKERFSAEFPKEGPSILRIQQVVRGDSAAYFCASSPPAGLTDTQYFGPGTRLTVL.

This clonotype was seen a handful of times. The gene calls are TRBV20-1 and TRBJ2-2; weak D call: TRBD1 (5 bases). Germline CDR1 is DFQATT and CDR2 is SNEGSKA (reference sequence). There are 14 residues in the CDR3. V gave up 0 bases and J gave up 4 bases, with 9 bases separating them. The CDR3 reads CSARDPRGTGELFF. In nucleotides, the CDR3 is TGCAGTGCTAGAGATCCAAGGGGCACCGGGGAGCTGTTTTTT.

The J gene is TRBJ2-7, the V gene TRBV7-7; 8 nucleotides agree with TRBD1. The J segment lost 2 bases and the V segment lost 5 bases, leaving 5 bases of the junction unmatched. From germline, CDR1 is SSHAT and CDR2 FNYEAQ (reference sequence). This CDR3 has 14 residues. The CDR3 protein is CASSIGQGAYEQYF. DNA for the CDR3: TGTGCCAGCAGCATCGGACAGGGAGCCTACGAGCAGTACTTC.

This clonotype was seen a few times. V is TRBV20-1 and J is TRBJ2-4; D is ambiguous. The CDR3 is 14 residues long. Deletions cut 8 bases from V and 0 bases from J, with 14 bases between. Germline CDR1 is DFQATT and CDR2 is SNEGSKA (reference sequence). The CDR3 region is CSHMTDLAKNIQYF. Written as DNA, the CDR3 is TGCAGTCATATGACCGACCTAGCCAAAAACATTCAGTACTTC.

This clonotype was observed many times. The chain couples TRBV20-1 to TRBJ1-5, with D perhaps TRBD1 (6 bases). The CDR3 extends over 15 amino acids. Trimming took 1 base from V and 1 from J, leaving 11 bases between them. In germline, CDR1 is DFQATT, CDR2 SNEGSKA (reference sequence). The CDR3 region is CSARVRGASNQPQHF. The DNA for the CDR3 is TGCAGTGCTAGAGTTCGGGGGGCGAGCAATCAGCCCCAGCATTTT.

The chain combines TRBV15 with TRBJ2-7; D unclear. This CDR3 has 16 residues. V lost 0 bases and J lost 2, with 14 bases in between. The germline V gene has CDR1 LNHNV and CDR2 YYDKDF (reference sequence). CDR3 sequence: CATSRDPNTVAYEQYF. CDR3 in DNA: TGTGCCACCAGCAGAGACCCCAACACGGTCGCCTACGAGCAGTACTTC. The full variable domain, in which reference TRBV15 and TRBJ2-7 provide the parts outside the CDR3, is DAMVIQNPRYQVTQFGKPVTLSCSQTLNHNVMYWYQQKSSQAPKLLFHYYDKDFNNEADTPDNFQSRRPNTSFCFLDIRSPGLGDTAMYLCATSRDPNTVAYEQYFGPGTRLTVT.

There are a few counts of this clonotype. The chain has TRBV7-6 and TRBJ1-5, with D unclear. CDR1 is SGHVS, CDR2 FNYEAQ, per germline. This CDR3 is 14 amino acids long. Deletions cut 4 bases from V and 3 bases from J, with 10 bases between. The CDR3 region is CASSSPGVNQPQHF. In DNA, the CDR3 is TGTGCCAGCAGCTCACCGGGTGTCAATCAGCCCCAGCATTTT.

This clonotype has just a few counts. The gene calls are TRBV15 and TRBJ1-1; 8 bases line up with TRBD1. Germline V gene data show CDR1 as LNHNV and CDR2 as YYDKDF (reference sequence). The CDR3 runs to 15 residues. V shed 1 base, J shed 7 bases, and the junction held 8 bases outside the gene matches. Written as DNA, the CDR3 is TGTGCCACCAGCAGAGGCAAGGCAGGGGGCCTTGAAGCTTTCTTT. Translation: CATSRGKAGGLEAFF.

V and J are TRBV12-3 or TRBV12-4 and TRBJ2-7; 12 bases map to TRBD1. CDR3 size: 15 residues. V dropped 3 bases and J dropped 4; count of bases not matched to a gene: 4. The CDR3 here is CASSLGQGARYEQYF. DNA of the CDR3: TGTGCCAGCAGTTTGGGACAGGGGGCGAGGTACGAGCAGTACTTC.

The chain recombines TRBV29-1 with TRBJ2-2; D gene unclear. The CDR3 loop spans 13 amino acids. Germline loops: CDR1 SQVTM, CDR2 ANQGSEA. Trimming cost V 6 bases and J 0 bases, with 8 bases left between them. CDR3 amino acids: CSVIGPNTGELFF. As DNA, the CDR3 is TGCAGCGTAATAGGGCCGAACACCGGGGAGCTGTTTTTT.

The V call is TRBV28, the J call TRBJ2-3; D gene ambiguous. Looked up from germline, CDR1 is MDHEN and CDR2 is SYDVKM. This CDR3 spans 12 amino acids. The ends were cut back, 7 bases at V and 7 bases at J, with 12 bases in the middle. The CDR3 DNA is TGTGCCAGCAACACCCTTGGCTATACGCAGTATTTT. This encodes CASNTLGYTQYF.

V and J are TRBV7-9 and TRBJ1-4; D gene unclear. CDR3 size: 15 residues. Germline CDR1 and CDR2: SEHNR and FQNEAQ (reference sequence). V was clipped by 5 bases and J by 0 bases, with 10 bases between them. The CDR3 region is CASSLHSATNEKLFF. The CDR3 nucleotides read TGTGCCAGCAGCCTCCACAGTGCAACTAATGAAAAACTGTTTTTT.

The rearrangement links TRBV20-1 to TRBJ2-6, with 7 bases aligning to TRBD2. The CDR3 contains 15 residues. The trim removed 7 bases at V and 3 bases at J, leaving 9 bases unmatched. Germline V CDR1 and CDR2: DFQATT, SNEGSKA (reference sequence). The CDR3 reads CSVKRGSNGANVLTF. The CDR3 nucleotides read TGCAGTGTTAAGCGGGGATCCAATGGGGCCAACGTCCTGACTTTC.

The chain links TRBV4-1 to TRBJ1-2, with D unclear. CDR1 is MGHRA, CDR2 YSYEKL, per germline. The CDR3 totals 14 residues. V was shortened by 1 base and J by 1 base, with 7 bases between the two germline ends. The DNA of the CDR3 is TGCGCCAGCAGCCAAGCGGGGAGTAACTATGGCTACACCTTC. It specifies CASSQAGSNYGYTF.

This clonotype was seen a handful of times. CDR3 in amino acids: CSARGTVSYEAFF. CDR3 sequence (DNA): TGCAGTGCTCGAGGGACAGTAAGTTATGAAGCTTTCTTT. The rearrangement joins TRBV20-1 to TRBJ1-1, with TRBD1 matching over 7 bases. This CDR3 has 13 residues. With V trimmed by 5 bases and J by 7 bases, 10 bases remained unmatched. Germline V gene data show CDR1 as DFQATT and CDR2 as SNEGSKA (reference sequence).

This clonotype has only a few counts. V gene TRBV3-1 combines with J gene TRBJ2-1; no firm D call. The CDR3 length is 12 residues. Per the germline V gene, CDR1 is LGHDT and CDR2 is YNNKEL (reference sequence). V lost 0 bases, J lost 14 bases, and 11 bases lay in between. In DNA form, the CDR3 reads TGTGCCAGCAGCCAAGATTTGGGGTATGAGTTCTTC. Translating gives CASSQDLGYEFF.

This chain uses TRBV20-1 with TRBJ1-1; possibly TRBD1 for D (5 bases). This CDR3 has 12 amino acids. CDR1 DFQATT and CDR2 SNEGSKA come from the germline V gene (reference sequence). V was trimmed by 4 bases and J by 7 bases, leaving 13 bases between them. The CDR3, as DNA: TGCAGTGCTATGGGGGGGGATTTTGAAGCTTTCTTT. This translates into CSAMGGDFEAFF.

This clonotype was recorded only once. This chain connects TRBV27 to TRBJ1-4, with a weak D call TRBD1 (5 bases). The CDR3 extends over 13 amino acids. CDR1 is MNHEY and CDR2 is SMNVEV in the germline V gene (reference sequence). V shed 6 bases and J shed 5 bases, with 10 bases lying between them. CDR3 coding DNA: TGTGCCAGCAGCTCGGGGACGAATGAAAAACTGTTTTTT. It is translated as CASSSGTNEKLFF.

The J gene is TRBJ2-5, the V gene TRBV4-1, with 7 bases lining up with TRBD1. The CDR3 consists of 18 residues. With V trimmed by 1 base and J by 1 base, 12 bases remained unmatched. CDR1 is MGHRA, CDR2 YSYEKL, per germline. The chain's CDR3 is CASSQAPHRGIVQETQYF. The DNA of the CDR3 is TGCGCCAGCAGCCAAGCACCACACAGGGGAATCGTCCAAGAGACCCAGTACTTC.

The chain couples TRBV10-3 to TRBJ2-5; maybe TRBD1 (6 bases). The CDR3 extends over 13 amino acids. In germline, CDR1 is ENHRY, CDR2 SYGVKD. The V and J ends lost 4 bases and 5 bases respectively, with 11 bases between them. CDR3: CAISVGTMETQYF. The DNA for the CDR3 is TGTGCCATCAGTGTGGGGACAATGGAGACCCAGTACTTC.

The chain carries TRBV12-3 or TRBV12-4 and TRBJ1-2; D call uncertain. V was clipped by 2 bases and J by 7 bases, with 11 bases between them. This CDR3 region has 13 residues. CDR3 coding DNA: TGTGCCAGCAGTTTATGGCAGGCTGGTGGCTACACCTTC. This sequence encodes CASSLWQAGGYTF.

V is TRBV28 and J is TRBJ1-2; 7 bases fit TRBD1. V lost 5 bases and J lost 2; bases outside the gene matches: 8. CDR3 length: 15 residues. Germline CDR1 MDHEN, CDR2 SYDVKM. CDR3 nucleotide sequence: TGTGCCAGCAGTCTTCTGCAGGGGGTGAACTATGGCTACACCTTC. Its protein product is CASSLLQGVNYGYTF.

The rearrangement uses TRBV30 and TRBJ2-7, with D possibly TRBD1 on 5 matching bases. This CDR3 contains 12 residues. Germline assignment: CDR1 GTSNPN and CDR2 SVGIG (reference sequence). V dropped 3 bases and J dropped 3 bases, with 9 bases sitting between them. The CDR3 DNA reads TGTGCCTGGAGGGACGGACACTACGAGCAGTACTTC. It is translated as CAWRDGHYEQYF.